This T cell receptor beta chain was identified in a study of cytotoxic CD8 clonotypes in ibrutinib-treated CLL. Study findings and constraints: Lymph node repertoires were not studied, and sampling times were unmatched.

Clones were sequenced by immunoSEQ multiplex PCR, and TCRdb holds only the in-frame ones, with some missing. Of some 290,000 clones listed, 80% are singletons. This clone has more than one count but fewer than ten. Its antigen is still unknown. This TCR was recovered from a human donor with chronic lymphocytic leukemia. The specimen was PBMCs, collected before ibrutinib treatment.

CDR3 residues: CASSRPGLADYEQYF. The CDR3 DNA follows: TGTGCCAGCAGCCGCCCCGGACTAGCGGATTACGAGCAGTACTTC. V is TRBV7-9 and J is TRBJ2-7; 10 nucleotides agree with TRBD2. From germline, CDR1 is SEHNR and CDR2 FQNEAQ (reference sequence). The junction had 8 bases not matched to a gene; V was cut back by 5 bases and J by 4 bases. CDR3 length: 15 residues.